The source of this T cell receptor (beta chain) is a study of Tregs in tolerant kidney transplant recipients. About the research overall: Activated donor B cells came from 10-day culture on CD40L 3T3 cells. CD4+CD25+CD127- cells came from approximately three-day belatacept mixed lymphocyte reactions, some with 5-day graft donor restimulation. Antibodies separated recipient from donor cells.

CDR1 and CDR2 from the germline V gene are SGHNT and YYREEE (reference sequence). V shed 4 bases and J 1 base; nucleotides not matched to a gene: 6. The CDR3 runs to 15 residues. Assay: immunoSEQ multiplex PCR; the TCRdb copy retains only in-frame clones and omits some. The profile shows around 11,000 clones, approximately 90% of them singletons. Remarks on this clone: The antigen remains unidentified.

The specimen comprised Tregs from blood cultured with allogeneic cells, sampled before the transplant. The V and J genes are TRBV5-4 and TRBJ2-7, with 9 positions matching TRBD2. The sequence was obtained from a human patient who received a combined kidney and bone marrow transplant. The CDR3: CASSQGLAGSYEQYF. In DNA, the CDR3 is TGTGCCAGCAGCCAGGGACTAGCAGGATCCTACGAGCAGTACTTC.